Here is one T cell receptor (beta chain) with its context. Its antigen is not identified. UMIs that had a 6-nucleotide sample barcode were put in using template switching. One entry per CDR3 protein, without DNA, is what TCRdb gives after re-calling the 5' RACE reads. The listing contains roughly 100,000 distinct CDR3 sequences. The sample is drawn from a study of monozygotic twins with inflammatory bowel disease. Study-wide findings and caveats: Added variability in patient repertoires may stem from differing immunosuppressive treatments. Distinction of different T cell subtypes was not possible. Repertoire similarity was not found to differ between concordant and discordant twins, possibly from limited power.

This CDR3 contains 17 residues. The germline V gene encodes CDR1 SGDLS and CDR2 YYNGEE. This chain links TRBV9 with TRBJ1-6. The sequence came from a human donor with ulcerative colitis or Crohn's disease, or a healthy co-twin of an affected twin (not recorded which). Input material: blood. The CDR3 loop is CASSVGGVSSYNSPLHF.